The clone carrying this T cell receptor beta chain occurred once. The sample belongs to a study of T cells in tuberculosis. At study entry, adolescents had tuberculin skin tests and IGRA screening. The table came from immunoSEQ multiplex PCR; TCRdb's copy has only in-frame clones and leaves some out. The sample carries some 31,000 clones, roughly nine tenths recorded once. Sequenced: PBMCs. The receptor's source is a donor aged 10-30 years with latent tuberculosis or without tuberculosis infection.

Here the CDR3 reads CASSYFGGGLRETQYF. CDR3 in DNA: TGTGCCAGCAGTTACTTCGGCGGGGGGCTAAGAGAGACCCAGTACTTC. The chain combines TRBV6-5 with TRBJ2-5, with TRBD2 matching over 8 bases. This CDR3 is built from 16 residues. The V segment lost 1 base and the J segment 4 bases; nucleotides outside the gene matches: 8. CDR1 MNHEY and CDR2 SVGAGI come from the germline V gene.